Listed here are 32 T cell receptor beta chains from one sample, sequenced in a study of low-dose radiotherapy and immunotherapy resistance in tumors. Specified time point: before trial treatment. TRAV- and TRBV-specific primers, spanning alpha and beta chains, primed first-strand cDNA. The authors amplified TCRs for 20 PCR cycles with a constant-region primer and a V-primer adapter. One entry per CDR3 protein results from TCRdb running MiXCR on the reads. The table lists 60,000 to 90,000 distinct CDR3 sequences, around 30% of them singletons. The sample here was PBMCs, taken before treatment. All receptors come from a female donor with ovarian cancer.

The chain combines TRBV27 with TRBJ1-5, with 8 nucleotides matching TRBD1. Per germline, CDR1 MNHEY and CDR2 SMNVEV (reference sequence). The CDR3 contains 16 residues. V dropped 2 bases and J dropped 4; count of bases not matched to a gene: 7. CDR3: CASSLGGTGHNQPQHF. The CDR3 region has the DNA TGTGCCAGCAGTTTAGGGGGGACAGGCCATAATCAGCCCCAGCATTTT.

This clonotype appeared a single time. It is likely a read error: a sequence one base away is far more abundant. The rearrangement links TRBV3-1 to TRBJ2-7; D unresolved. The V and J ends lost 1 base and 7 bases respectively, with 20 bases between them. The CDR3 spans 16 residues. Germline-derived CDR1 and CDR2 are LGHDT and YNNKEL (reference sequence). In DNA, the CDR3 is TGTGCCAGCAGCCAAGCCCGGTCGAGCTCCTACAATGAGCAGTACTTC. Encoded protein: CASSQARSSSYNEQYF.

This clonotype was detected many times. The CDR3, as DNA: TGTGCCAGCAGTTATGGGACTAGCGGTACCTACGAGCAGTACTTC. Protein sequence: CASSYGTSGTYEQYF. The V call is TRBV12-3 or TRBV12-4, the J call TRBJ2-7, with 11 bases aligning to TRBD2. The CDR3 has 15 amino acids. V dropped 4 bases and J dropped 2; count of bases not matched to a gene: 4.

This clonotype has a count of ten or more. This chain links TRBV7-6 with TRBJ1-1; TRBD1 matches at 9 bases. The CDR3 has 16 residues. Germline lookup yields CDR1 SGHVS and CDR2 FNYEAQ. With 5 bases clipped from V and 4 bases from J, the junction kept 11 bases outside the gene matches. The CDR3 protein is CASSPRQGVGGTEAFF. CDR3 DNA sequence: TGTGCCAGCAGCCCCAGACAGGGGGTGGGGGGCACTGAAGCTTTCTTT.

The chain links TRBV7-2 to TRBJ2-7, with unresolved D. This CDR3 contains 15 residues. V was pared by 0 bases and J by 2 bases, with 11 bases between. CDR1 SGHTA and CDR2 FQGNSA come from the germline V gene. CDR3 bases: TGTGCCAGCAGCTTAGCGCTGGCTCAAACCTACGAGCAGTACTTC. Protein sequence: CASSLALAQTYEQYF.

At least ten counts were recorded for this clonotype. J is TRBJ1-3 and V is TRBV2, with no clear D. The germline V and J ends were trimmed by 6 bases and 7 bases, with 16 bases remaining between them. Germline V lookup: CDR1 SNHLY, CDR2 FYNNEI. The CDR3 runs 14 residues. The CDR3 nucleotides read TGTGCCAGCAGCCTGGACGATTTTGGGAACACCATATATTTT. As protein: CASSLDDFGNTIYF.

This clonotype appeared a few times. The chain couples TRBV20-1 to TRBJ2-3; tentative D call: TRBD2 (5 bases). Germline CDR1 is DFQATT and CDR2 is SNEGSKA (reference sequence). The CDR3 is made up of 14 amino acids. Trimming pared 5 bases from V and 2 bases from J, leaving 14 bases between. DNA for the CDR3: TGCAGTGCTTCAGGACGGGAAGTCACAGATACGCAGTATTTT. It specifies CSASGREVTDTQYF.

At least ten counts were recorded for this clonotype. The chain carries TRBV6-2 or TRBV6-3 and TRBJ2-1; the match to TRBD2 covers 9 bases. The CDR3 contains 16 residues. Germline V gene lookup returns CDR1 MNHEY and CDR2 SVGEGT. V shed 7 bases, J shed 3 bases, and the junction held 10 bases outside the gene matches. The CDR3 nucleotides are TGTGCCAGCACCTGGCGGACTAGCGCTATCTACAATGAGCAGTTCTTC. It specifies CASTWRTSAIYNEQFF.

This clonotype has at least ten counts. This rearrangement joins TRBV7-2 to TRBJ2-4, with TRBD2 matching 9 bases. Germline V gene lookup returns CDR1 SGHTA and CDR2 FQGNSA. The V and J ends lost 5 bases and 0 bases, in that order; junction bases with no gene match: 11. The length of the CDR3 is 18 residues. Written as DNA, the CDR3 is TGTGCCAGCAGCGCCCAAATTTCTAGCGGGGTAGCCAAAAACATTCAGTACTTC. The encoded protein is CASSAQISSGVAKNIQYF.

The table lists this clonotype with many counts. The chain couples TRBV2 to TRBJ2-1; the match to TRBD2 covers 11 bases. Germline CDR1 reads SNHLY; CDR2 reads FYNNEI. V shed 6 bases and J 9 bases; nucleotides not matched to a gene: 10. This CDR3 has 15 residues. The CDR3 loop is CASRLTSGTMVEQFF. For the CDR3, the DNA is TGTGCCAGCAGGTTGACTAGCGGGACGATGGTTGAGCAGTTCTTC. The variable domain in full, completed from reference TRBV2 and TRBJ2-1, reads EPEVTQTPSHQVTQMGQEVILRCVPISNHLYFYWYRQILGQKVEFLVSFYNNEISEKSEIFDDQFSVERPDGSNFTLKIRSTKLEDSAMYFCASRLTSGTMVEQFFGPGTRLTVL.

For this clonotype: One end of the junction fails to match germline, which may point to a read error. V usage is TRBV13 and J usage is TRBJ2-3; D is perhaps TRBD2 (5 bases). Looked up from germline, CDR1 is PRHDT and CDR2 is FYEKMQ (reference sequence). The CDR3 has 14 amino acids. The CDR3 region has the DNA TGTGCCCGCAGCGGCTCAGGAAGCACAGATACGCAGTATTTT. Translation gives CARSGSGSTDTQYF.

This clonotype turned up a few times. The chain links TRBV20-1 to TRBJ1-1, with D possibly matching TRBD1 (5 bases). Germline CDR1 DFQATT, CDR2 SNEGSKA (reference sequence). Trimming removed 0 bases at V and 6 bases at J, with 17 bases between. CDR3 length: 15 residues. The CDR3 protein is CSARDEGGDSAEAFF. CDR3 bases: TGCAGTGCTAGAGATGAGGGAGGGGATTCGGCTGAAGCTTTCTTT.

The V and J genes are TRBV20-1 and TRBJ2-5, with D tentatively TRBD1 (6 bases). V was cut by 6 bases and J by 2 bases, with 25 bases left in between. Germline-derived CDR1 and CDR2 are DFQATT and SNEGSKA (reference sequence). The CDR3 extends over 17 amino acids. Here the CDR3 DNA reads TGCAGTGCCGAACCGGCCGTTGGCAGGGGTGATCAAGAGACCCAGTACTTC. This sequence encodes CSAEPAVGRGDQETQYF.

The chain links TRBV10-3 to TRBJ1-6; TRBD1 might be the D (5 bases). V was pared by 4 bases and J by 9 bases, with 10 bases between. Per germline, CDR1 ENHRY and CDR2 SYGVKD. This CDR3 is built from 13 residues. The CDR3, as DNA: TGTGCCATCAGTGCGGCAGGGAGTTCACCCCTCCACTTT. Translation: CAISAAGSSPLHF.

This chain connects TRBV19 to TRBJ1-2; 7 bases map to TRBD1. V dropped 3 bases and J dropped 8; count of bases not matched to a gene: 9. The germline CDR1 and CDR2 sequences are LNHDA and SQIVND (reference sequence). This CDR3 region has 14 residues. The CDR3 is CASSMDRNPSGYTF. CDR3 sequence (DNA): TGTGCCAGTAGTATGGACAGGAACCCCTCGGGCTACACCTTC.

This clonotype occurred many times. The chain recombines TRBV4-3 with TRBJ1-4; 9 positions match TRBD1. The CDR3 has 19 amino acids. The junction had 13 bases not matched to a gene; V was cut back by 0 bases and J by 5 bases. Germline values: CDR1 LGHNA, CDR2 YSLEER. CDR3 bases: TGCGCCAGCAGCCAAGATTTAGTCACAGGGGGCGGCTGGAATGAAAAACTGTTTTTT. It encodes CASSQDLVTGGGWNEKLFF.

The chain uses TRBV20-1 and TRBJ2-3; 13 bases are a match to TRBD2. CDR1 DFQATT and CDR2 SNEGSKA come from the germline V gene (reference sequence). The CDR3 totals 16 residues. The junction had 6 bases not matched to a gene; V was cut back by 5 bases and J by 1 base. CDR3 residues: CSARSGLAGGTDTQYF. CDR3 DNA: TGCAGTGCTCGCTCCGGACTAGCGGGAGGCACAGATACGCAGTATTTT.

The gene calls are TRBV20-1 and TRBJ2-1; 7 bases are shared with TRBD1. Germline V gene lookup returns CDR1 DFQATT and CDR2 SNEGSKA (reference sequence). The CDR3 runs to 11 residues. The V segment lost 8 bases and the J segment 8 bases; nucleotides outside the gene matches: 6. The CDR3 DNA reads TGCAGTCTAAGAGGGGGCCATGAGCAGTTCTTC. Its protein is CSLRGGHEQFF.

As to this clonotype: A much larger clone differs from this one at a single base, so this may be a read error. The chain employs TRBV7-3 and TRBJ2-7; no definite D call. The V gene lost 1 base and the J gene lost 3 bases, with 4 bases spanning the gap. This CDR3 contains 12 residues. The V gene's germline CDR1 is SGHTA and CDR2 FQGTGA. The CDR3 DNA sequence: TGTGCCAGCAGCTTAAAGTGCTACGAGCAGTACTTC. As protein: CASSLKCYEQYF.

This clonotype has ten or more counts. V usage is TRBV6-2 or TRBV6-3 and J usage is TRBJ2-1; 7 bases agree with TRBD2. J lost 6 bases, V lost 3 bases, and 5 bases had no gene match. Germline CDR1 and CDR2: MNHEY and SVGEGT. The CDR3 is 14 amino acids. CDR3 protein: CASSYSGGSNEQFF. CDR3 sequence (DNA): TGTGCCAGCAGTTATTCCGGGGGGTCCAATGAGCAGTTCTTC.

This clonotype was detected a few times. The rearrangement uses TRBV18 and TRBJ2-7, with 7 bases fitting TRBD2. The CDR3 consists of 15 residues. Unmatched junction bases numbered 5, after V lost 3 bases and J lost 0 bases. Germline V CDR1 and CDR2: KGHSH, LQKENI. This chain's CDR3 is CASSPLGGVSYEQYF. CDR3 nucleotide sequence: TGTGCCAGCTCACCCCTTGGGGGGGTCTCCTACGAGCAGTACTTC.

This clonotype was found many times. This sequence joins TRBV6-2 or TRBV6-3 and TRBJ2-7; TRBD1 matches 7 bases. Germline trimming cut 5 bases from V and 6 bases from J; bases unmatched to any gene: 13. The germline CDR1 and CDR2 sequences are MNHEY and SVGEGT. The CDR3 is 15 amino acids. This CDR3 is CASSPRTGVVGEQYF. CDR3 bases: TGTGCCAGCAGTCCGCGGACAGGAGTCGTTGGCGAGCAGTACTTC.

Details on this clonotype: A far larger clone is off by one base, so a read error is likely. The chain has TRBV12-3 or TRBV12-4 and TRBJ2-1; 11 positions match TRBD1. There are 15 residues in the CDR3. J gave up 10 bases and V 1 base, and 6 bases lay outside the gene matches. In DNA, the CDR3 is TGTGCCAGCAGTTTAGGGACAGGGGGCCTGAACGAGCAGTTCTTC. This encodes CASSLGTGGLNEQFF.

The gene calls are TRBV20-1 and TRBJ2-7, with D perhaps matching TRBD2 (6 bases). Germline loops: CDR1 DFQATT, CDR2 SNEGSKA (reference sequence). CDR3 length: 16 amino acids. Trimming stripped 5 bases from V and 1 base from J, with 21 bases between. In DNA form, the CDR3 reads TGCAGTGCTGGCCCTCTAAGGGCGGGGCCTTCCTACGAGCAGTACTTC. Encoded protein: CSAGPLRAGPSYEQYF.

The J gene is TRBJ2-2, the V gene TRBV5-1; weak D call: TRBD2 (6 bases). Germline-derived CDR1 and CDR2 are SGHRS and YFSETQ. The CDR3 sequence is 14 residues long. The V gene lost 5 bases and the J gene lost 3 bases, with 11 bases spanning the gap. CDR3 residues: CASRLGGDTGELFF. CDR3 nucleotide sequence: TGCGCCAGCAGGCTCGGGGGAGACACCGGGGAGCTGTTTTTT.

About this clonotype itself: A far more abundant clone sits one base away, making this likely a read error. The V call is TRBV12-3 or TRBV12-4, the J call TRBJ2-2; no reliable D call. There are 12 residues in the CDR3. The germline V and J ends were trimmed by 3 bases and 2 bases, with 1 base remaining between them. CDR3 in amino acids: CASSFNTGELFF. The CDR3 DNA reads TGTGCCAGCAGTTTTAACACCGGGGAGCTGTTTTTT.

This clonotype was recorded at least ten times. The junction and the germline gene differ at one end; a read error may be behind it. The genes are TRBV7-7 and TRBJ2-7; TRBD1 might be the D (6 bases). Germline assignment: CDR1 SSHAT and CDR2 FNYEAQ (reference sequence). The CDR3 is 13 amino acids. The CDR3 spells CASSRDRQYEQYF. CDR3 DNA: TGTGCTAGCAGCCGAGACAGGCAATACGAGCAGTACTTC.

The V call is TRBV11-2, the J call TRBJ2-7; D possibly matches TRBD1 or TRBD2 (5 bases each). There are 14 residues in the CDR3. The germline gives CDR1 SGHAT, CDR2 FQNNGV. Trimming removed 0 bases at V and 4 bases at J, with 10 bases between. The CDR3 loop reads CASSLDGTVYEQYF. CDR3 nucleotides: TGTGCCAGCAGCTTAGATGGGACGGTTTACGAGCAGTACTTC.

Many counts were recorded for this clonotype. The chain combines TRBV28 with TRBJ2-2; 8 bases are a match to TRBD2. Germline V gene lookup returns CDR1 MDHEN and CDR2 SYDVKM. This CDR3 has 18 residues. The trim removed 4 bases at V and 5 bases at J, leaving 15 bases unmatched. The CDR3 here is CASSWISGIPSGTGELFF. The CDR3 coding sequence is TGTGCCAGCAGTTGGATTAGCGGGATCCCCTCTGGTACCGGGGAGCTGTTTTTT.

CDR3 protein: CAISQAGGSTDTQYF. The CDR3 coding sequence is TGTGCCATCAGTCAAGCGGGGGGGAGCACAGATACGCAGTATTTT. The V and J genes are TRBV10-3 and TRBJ1-5; TRBD2 aligns across 10 bases. The J call may be incorrect, as the DNA end agrees better with TRBJ2-3. Germline loops: CDR1 ENHRY, CDR2 SYGVKD. This CDR3 is 15 amino acids long.

The sample holds many counts of this clonotype. The chain is built from TRBV29-1 and TRBJ1-1; no reliable D call. CDR3 size: 13 residues. Between the trimmed V and J ends, which lost 1 base and 0 bases, there was a span of 6 bases. CDR1 is SQVTM and CDR2 is ANQGSEA in the germline V gene. The DNA of the CDR3 is TGCAGCGTTGAAGGGCAGCTGAACACTGAAGCTTTCTTT. Amino acid sequence: CSVEGQLNTEAFF.

In the case of this clonotype: A far larger clone lies a single base away; this is likely a read error. V is TRBV13 and J is TRBJ1-6; D is undetermined. Per the germline V gene, CDR1 is PRHDT and CDR2 is FYEKMQ (reference sequence). The CDR3 length is 13 residues. The CDR3 coding sequence is TGTGCCAGCAGTGAATCGTGGGGATCACCCCCCCACTTT. It encodes CASSESWGSPPHF.